The 5 T cell receptor beta chains given below trace back to one sample, sequenced in a study of CD8 T cells in Susac syndrome. Random hexamers were used to reverse transcribe the RNA input (about 0.5 to 1 ug). Via MiXCR, TCRdb re-called the immunoSEQ multiplex PCR reads, giving one row per CDR3 protein. The sample shows more than 200,000 distinct CDR3 sequences, 94% of them seen only once. Sequencing used CD4+ T cells from PBMCs. These receptor sequences come from a human donor with Susac syndrome.

The chain combines TRBV12-5 with TRBJ2-3, with 13 nucleotides matching TRBD2. The CDR3 totals 16 residues. CDR1 is LGHNT and CDR2 is FRNRAP in the germline V gene. V lost 5 bases, J lost 1 base, and 3 bases stayed unmatched. CDR3 bases: TGTGCTAGTGGTCCGGGGACTAGCGGGGGCACAGATACGCAGTATTTT. Its protein is CASGPGTSGGTDTQYF.

J is TRBJ1-1 and V is TRBV6-4, with D possibly being TRBD1 (5 bases). CDR1 is MRHNA and CDR2 is SNTAGT in the germline V gene. Trimming took 6 bases from V and 6 from J, leaving 14 bases between them. The CDR3 runs to 13 residues. For the CDR3, the DNA is TGTGCCAGCAGCCGGGACCTTGACTCTGAAGCTTTCTTT. It encodes CASSRDLDSEAFF.

The V gene is TRBV20-1, the J gene TRBJ1-1; D is possibly TRBD1 (6 bases). The CDR3 runs to 15 residues. Germline CDR1 and CDR2: DFQATT and SNEGSKA (reference sequence). Trimming left V 1 base short and J 4 bases short, with 16 bases between. CDR3 DNA sequence: TGCAGTGCTAGAGGACCAACAGGGTGGACCACTGAAGCTTTCTTT. It translates to CSARGPTGWTTEAFF.

The chain combines TRBV7-9 with TRBJ2-3; TRBD1 aligns across 8 bases. Germline CDR1 is SEHNR and CDR2 is FQNEAQ (reference sequence). The ends lost 11 bases at V and 3 bases at J; junction bases unmatched: 10. The CDR3 is 14 amino acids. CDR3 loop: CAGVLDRATDTQYF. For the CDR3, the DNA is TGTGCCGGGGTACTGGACAGGGCGACAGATACGCAGTATTTT.

This chain joins TRBV30 and TRBJ2-1; TRBD1 matches at 8 bases. The J segment lost 5 bases and the V segment lost 8 bases, leaving 11 bases of the junction unmatched. The CDR3 extends over 14 amino acids. Germline loops: CDR1 GTSNPN, CDR2 SVGIG (reference sequence). The CDR3 DNA sequence: TGTGCCCAGACAGGGGAAAGTAGAGACAATGAGCAGTTCTTC. Its translation is CAQTGESRDNEQFF.